The subject of this entry is one T cell receptor beta chain. What it binds is not known. The entry originates in a study of vaccination effects on CD4 cells after COVID-19. Across the whole study: Post-vaccine sampling occurred a median 72 days after the second dose. General study findings and limits: In the late period after vaccination, infection- and vaccine-induced clones contracted markedly. Common cold coronaviruses were cross-recognized by only 1 of 255 vaccine-induced clones in healthy vaccinees.

Only in-frame clones appear in the TCRdb table, and some are missing; sequencing was by immunoSEQ multiplex PCR. Altogether roughly 43,000 clones are present, 65% to 80% being singletons, with the ten largest covering more than 13%. The length of the CDR3 is 15 residues. The germline V gene encodes CDR1 SEHNR and CDR2 FQNEAQ (reference sequence). The V segment lost 5 bases and the J segment 1 base; nucleotides outside the gene matches: 6. ViraFEST assay sequencing came after antigen-specific CD4+ T cells were expanded with viral peptide pools. Culture lasted about nine days before CD4+ T cell isolation. The vaccine given was either BNT162b2 or mRNA-1273, in two doses.

The J gene is TRBJ2-7, the V gene TRBV7-9, with 9 nucleotides matching TRBD1. The origin of this receptor is a human donor who received a COVID-19 vaccine. The input for sequencing was CD4+ T cells from PBMCs cultured with HCoV-OC43 spike peptides, taken after COVID-19 vaccination. Subset reported: HCoV-OC43 spike overlapping peptide pool stimulation. The DNA of the CDR3 is TGTGCCAGCAGCACCTGGGACAGGGAGTCCTACGAGCAGTACTTC. Protein product: CASSTWDRESYEQYF.